These 18 T cell receptor beta chains share one sample of origin, sequenced in a study of cytomegalovirus exposure and HLA in healthy donors (dated by TCRdb to the late 2010s). The method was the immunoSEQ multiplex PCR assay. For the multiplex PCR, a mixture combining 60 forward primers for TCR Vbeta segments and 13 reverse primers for TCR Jbeta segments was used. TCRdb obtained this table from immuneACCESS and retained in-frame rearrangements with V and J assigned. These tables miss some clones; where compared with another copy, unresolved V genes account for less than half of the shortfall, and the remainder is unexplained. In this sample the table shows some 170,000 clones, around 90% of which occur a single time. The ten largest clonotypes hold about 0.85% of the sample. Sequenced input: PBMCs. These TCRs come from a woman in her thirties in good health and CMV-seronegative.

This clone was observed a few times. The chain has TRBV19 and TRBJ2-7, with 13 bases that match TRBD2. Trimming removed 9 bases from V and 7 bases from J; junction bases left unmatched: 6. Germline V CDR1 and CDR2: LNHDA, SQIVND (reference sequence). This CDR3 is built from 13 residues. CDR3 DNA: TGTGCCAGCTCCACTAGCGGGGGGGAAGAGCAGTACTTC. Its protein is CASSTSGGEEQYF.

DNA for the CDR3: TGTGCCAGCATTGGGTTGGGGCTTTCCTACGAGCAGTACTTC. This gives the protein CASIGLGLSYEQYF. The rearrangement links TRBV6-5 to TRBJ2-7; D may be TRBD1 (5 bases). V lost 7 bases, J lost 1 base, and 14 bases lay in between. The CDR3 spans 14 residues. Germline-derived CDR1 and CDR2 are MNHEY and SVGAGI.

The CDR3 reads CASSYQGPSSYEQYF. In DNA, the CDR3 is TGTGCCAGCAGTTACCAGGGGCCAAGCTCCTACGAGCAGTACTTC. The V call is TRBV6-6, the J call TRBJ2-7; TRBD1 might be the D (6 bases). Trimming cost V 2 bases and J 0 bases, with 11 bases left between them. The CDR3 covers 15 residues. Per germline, CDR1 MNHNY and CDR2 SVGAGI (reference sequence).

The chain is built from TRBV7-9 and TRBJ1-2; no definite D call. V was clipped by 2 bases and J by 1 base, with 5 bases between them. The CDR3 runs 13 residues. Germline CDR1 and CDR2: SEHNR and FQNEAQ (reference sequence). The CDR3 sequence: CASSLQINYGYTF. The CDR3 coding sequence is TGTGCCAGCAGCTTACAGATTAACTATGGCTACACCTTC. Together with reference TRBV7-9 and TRBJ1-2, the CDR3 gives the full variable domain: DTGVSQNPRHKITKRGQNVTFRCDPISEHNRLYWYRQTLGQGPEFLTYFQNEAQLEKSRLLSDRFSAERPKGSFSTLEIQRTEQGDSAMYLCASSLQINYGYTFGSGTRLTVV.

The CDR3 nucleotides read TGTGCCATCAGTGGAAACCTTGGTCGCAAAGAGGAAGCTTTCTTT. It translates to CAISGNLGRKEEAFF. The V call is TRBV10-3, the J call TRBJ1-1; no clear D gene. V dropped 4 bases and J dropped 8 bases, with 20 bases sitting between them. Germline CDR1 and CDR2: ENHRY and SYGVKD. The CDR3 is 15 amino acids.

The CDR3: CASSGLGGGEQFF. The CDR3 DNA reads TGTGCCAGCAGTGGTCTTGGGGGCGGGGAGCAGTTCTTC. The rearrangement uses TRBV25-1 and TRBJ2-1; D possibly corresponds to TRBD1 (6 bases). Germline CDR1 reads MGHDK; CDR2 reads SYGVNS. The CDR3 is 13 amino acids. Deletions cut 4 bases from V and 10 bases from J, with 14 bases between. The full variable domain, with the rest looked up from reference TRBV25-1 and TRBJ2-1, is EADIYQTPRYLVIGTGKKITLECSQTMGHDKMYWYQQDPGMELHLIHYSYGVNSTEKGDLSSESTVSRIRTEHFPLTLESARPSHTSQYLCASSGLGGGEQFFGPGTRLTVL.

The rearrangement joins TRBV7-3 to TRBJ2-6, with 10 bases identical to TRBD1. The CDR3 is made up of 20 amino acids. Germline CDR1 and CDR2: SGHTA and FQGTGA. V dropped 5 bases and J dropped 0; count of bases not matched to a gene: 13. The CDR3 here is CASSPPRRGQGSSGANVLTF. The CDR3 nucleotides are TGTGCCAGCAGCCCGCCGAGGAGGGGACAGGGGTCCTCTGGGGCCAACGTCCTGACTTTC.

Written as DNA, the CDR3 is TGCGCCAGCAGCTCGGCACCGGGACAGAGTTACAATGAGCAGTTCTTC. It is translated as CASSSAPGQSYNEQFF. The J gene is TRBJ2-1, the V gene TRBV5-1; 7 nucleotides align to TRBD1. CDR1 SGHRS and CDR2 YFSETQ come from the germline V gene. Losses at the gene ends were 3 bases for V and 4 bases for J; bases not matched to a gene: 10. This CDR3 is 16 amino acids long.

The table lists this clone with a count of one. The rearrangement joins TRBV4-2 to TRBJ2-7, with D possibly matching TRBD1 (6 bases). Germline CDR1 LGHNA, CDR2 YNFKEQ. Deletions cut 3 bases from V and 0 bases from J, with 12 bases between. This CDR3 contains 15 residues. The CDR3 loop reads CASSHVKDSSYEQYF. CDR3 coding DNA: TGTGCCAGCAGCCACGTCAAGGACAGCTCCTACGAGCAGTACTTC.

The CDR3 DNA reads TGTGCCAGTAGTTGGGGGCACGGAAACACCATATATTTT. Protein product: CASSWGHGNTIYF. The chain carries TRBV19 and TRBJ1-3, with a weak D call TRBD1 (6 bases). The V end was cut by 5 bases, the J end by 4 bases, with 9 bases between. CDR1 is LNHDA, CDR2 SQIVND, per germline (reference sequence). The CDR3 sequence is 13 residues long.

The CDR3 sequence: CASSLQSTNEKLFF. CDR3 in DNA: TGCGCCAGCAGCTTACAGTCAACTAATGAAAAACTGTTTTTT. The V gene is TRBV5-1, the J gene TRBJ1-4; no definite D call. Germline V lookup: CDR1 SGHRS, CDR2 YFSETQ. The CDR3 spans 14 residues. The V and J ends lost 2 bases and 0 bases respectively, with 5 bases between them. Based on the CDR3 plus reference TRBV5-1 and TRBJ1-4, the full variable domain is KAGVTQTPRYLIKTRGQQVTLSCSPISGHRSVSWYQQTPGQGLQFLFEYFSETQRNKGNFPGRFSGRQFSNSRSEMNVSTLELGDSALYLCASSLQSTNEKLFFGSGTQLSVL.

This clone was detected only once. In nucleotides, the CDR3 is TGTGCCAGCAGTGAAAGGGGTCCGGGACAGCGCCGCCTCGGAGGCACTGAAGCTTTCTTT. This codes for CASSERGPGQRRLGGTEAFF. The genes are TRBV6-1 and TRBJ1-1, with TRBD1 matching over 7 bases. The CDR3 loop spans 20 amino acids. CDR1 is MNHNS and CDR2 is SASEGT in the germline V gene. Trimming at V came to 2 bases and at J to 4 bases, leaving 22 bases not matched to a gene.

This rearrangement joins TRBV5-1 to TRBJ2-1, with 9 bases aligning to TRBD2. CDR1 and CDR2 (germline): SGHRS, YFSETQ. CDR3 length: 14 amino acids. With 7 bases clipped from V and 9 bases from J, the junction kept 11 bases outside the gene matches. The DNA for the CDR3 is TGCGCCAGCTCTGCGGGGGGGCCAGTCATTGAGCAGTTCTTC. Protein product: CASSAGGPVIEQFF.

This chain joins TRBV5-1 and TRBJ2-3; TRBD2 matches at 8 bases. The CDR3 totals 13 residues. CDR1 and CDR2 (germline): SGHRS, YFSETQ. V lost 4 bases and J lost 7; bases outside the gene matches: 5. This CDR3 is CASSLTSDHTQYF. As DNA, the CDR3 is TGCGCCAGCAGCCTGACTAGCGATCATACGCAGTATTTT.

The chain couples TRBV7-9 to TRBJ2-1; 10 nucleotides agree with TRBD1. Germline loops: CDR1 SEHNR, CDR2 FQNEAQ (reference sequence). The length of the CDR3 is 14 residues. With 4 bases clipped from V and 6 bases from J, the junction kept 3 bases outside the gene matches. In DNA form, the CDR3 reads TGTGCCAGCAGCTCGGGACAGGGGCCCAATGAGCAGTTCTTC. Translating it yields CASSSGQGPNEQFF.

V usage is TRBV9 and J usage is TRBJ2-1; TRBD1 matches at 7 bases. The germline gives CDR1 SGDLS, CDR2 YYNGEE. J was trimmed by 3 bases and V by 4 bases; bases with no gene match: 7. This CDR3 contains 15 residues. The CDR3 here is CASSLQGTGYNEQFF. The CDR3 DNA sequence: TGTGCCAGCAGCTTACAGGGGACGGGCTACAATGAGCAGTTCTTC.

V usage is TRBV9 and J usage is TRBJ2-1; weak D call: TRBD1 (6 bases). Trimming cost V 3 bases and J 5 bases, with 21 bases left between them. The CDR3 extends over 17 amino acids. CDR1 SGDLS and CDR2 YYNGEE come from the germline V gene. The CDR3 DNA reads TGTGCCAGCAGCGGTAGCCTCCTAGCAGGGGACCACAATGAGCAGTTCTTC. Amino acid sequence: CASSGSLLAGDHNEQFF.

V usage is TRBV28 and J usage is TRBJ2-1; 12 positions match TRBD2. The V and J ends lost 7 bases and 6 bases, in that order; junction bases with no gene match: 7. The CDR3 spans 15 residues. Germline V gene lookup returns CDR1 MDHEN and CDR2 SYDVKM. CDR3 loop: CASTLAGGLGNEQFF. The CDR3 region has the DNA TGTGCCAGCACCCTAGCGGGAGGGCTGGGCAATGAGCAGTTCTTC.